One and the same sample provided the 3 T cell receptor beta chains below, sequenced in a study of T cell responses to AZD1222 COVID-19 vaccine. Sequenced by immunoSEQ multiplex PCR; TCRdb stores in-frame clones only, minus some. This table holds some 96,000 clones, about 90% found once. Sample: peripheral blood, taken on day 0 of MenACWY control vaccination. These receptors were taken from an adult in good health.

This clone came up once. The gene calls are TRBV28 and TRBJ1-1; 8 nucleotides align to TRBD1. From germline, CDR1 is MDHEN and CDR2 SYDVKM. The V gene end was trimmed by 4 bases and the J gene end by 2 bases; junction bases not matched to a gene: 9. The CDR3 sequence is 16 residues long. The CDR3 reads CASSSSSGTGNTEAFF. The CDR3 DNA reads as TGTGCCAGCAGTTCCTCAAGCGGGACAGGTAACACTGAAGCTTTCTTT.

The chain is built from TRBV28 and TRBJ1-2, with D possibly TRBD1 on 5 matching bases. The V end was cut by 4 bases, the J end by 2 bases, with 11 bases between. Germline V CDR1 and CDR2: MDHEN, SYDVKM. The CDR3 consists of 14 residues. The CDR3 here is CASSSGPLNYGYTF. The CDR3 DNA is TGTGCCAGCAGTTCGGGACCCCTGAACTATGGCTACACCTTC.

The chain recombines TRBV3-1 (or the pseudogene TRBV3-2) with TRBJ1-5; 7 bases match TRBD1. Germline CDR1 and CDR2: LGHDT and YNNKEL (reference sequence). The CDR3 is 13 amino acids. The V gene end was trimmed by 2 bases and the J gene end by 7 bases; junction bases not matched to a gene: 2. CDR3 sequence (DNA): TGTGCCAGCAGCCAACCGGGACAGCAGCCCCAGCATTTT. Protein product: CASSQPGQQPQHF.